This T cell receptor (beta chain) stems from a study of molecular identifiers for immune sequencing clone quantification. From the PCR reads, TCRdb called clonotypes with MiXCR, one entry per CDR3 protein. The profile covers under 600,000 distinct CDR3 sequences, with around a fifth appearing a single time and 0.7% to 0.95% taken by the ten largest. This clonotype was found many times. The CDR3 spans 13 residues. Trimming cost V 6 bases and J 2 bases, with 10 bases left between them. CDR1 is MDHEN, CDR2 SYDVKM, per germline. This TCR was sampled from a human donor in good health. Some libraries in this study had Jurkat cell RNA spiked in. The sequenced sample was naive CD8+ T cells from blood, with Jurkat cell RNA spiked in. Subset here: FACS-sorted CD8+CD4-CCR7+CD45RA+ naive T cells. The chain couples TRBV28 to TRBJ2-5; D gene ambiguous. The CDR3 DNA reads TGTGCCAGCAGCCTAATGGGTCAAGAGACCCAGTACTTC. It codes for CASSLMGQETQYF.